This T cell receptor (beta chain) is drawn from a study of OX40 agonist ivuxolimab in advanced cancers. General study points: The study found that CD8+ T cells averaged more expanded clones than CD4+.

Remarks on this clone: As yet, its antigen is unknown.

Germline values: CDR1 LNHDA, CDR2 SQIVND (reference sequence). This CDR3 is 13 amino acids long. Trimming took 10 bases from V and 3 from J, leaving 14 bases between them. Generated by immunoSEQ multiplex PCR, the TCRdb table keeps only in-frame clones and is missing some. The sample includes tens of thousands of clones, roughly 80% of them seen just once. The TCR comes from an adult with an advanced solid tumor such as melanoma, head and neck, liver or kidney cancer. Sample: CD4+ or CD8+ T cells sorted from blood, taken in a trial of the OX40 agonist ivuxolimab. J is TRBJ2-3 and V is TRBV19; D gene uncertain. CDR3 bases: TGTGCCACCAGACTGGCCGGGACAGATACGCAGTATTTT. Residues: CATRLAGTDTQYF.